Listed below are T cell receptor beta chains from one sample, sequenced in a study of blood T cell repertoires in COVID-19. TCRdb's copy holds only in-frame clones and misses some; the assay was immunoSEQ multiplex PCR. Altogether around 300,000 clones are present, approximately 86% being singletons, with the ten largest covering around 2.1%. Sequenced input: peripheral blood. These receptors were taken from a woman between 25 and 40 years old who had recovered from COVID-19. CDR3s include the opening cysteine and the closing phenylalanine or tryptophan. A D gene is named only where the DNA matches it firmly. Where a row states a size, it is once, few, many or the class of an expanded clone; other rows omit it.

abundance: .; len: 14; j_gene: TRBJ2-7; v_gene: TRBV6-2/TRBV6-3; d_gene: .; CDR3nt: TGTGCCAGCAGCCTTTCCCTCACAGCCTACGAGCAGTACTTC; CDR3aa: CASSLSLTAYEQYF
abundance: .; len: 14; j_gene: TRBJ2-2; v_gene: TRBV18; d_gene: .; CDR3nt: TGTGCCAGCTCACCATTCCCCGGGGCCGGGGAGCTGTTTTTT; CDR3aa: CASSPFPGAGELFF
abundance: .; len: 18; j_gene: TRBJ1-2; v_gene: TRBV4-1; d_gene: .; CDR3nt: TGCGCCAGCAGCCAAGGCGCCCTCACGCCTCGGGGGAACTATGGCTACACCTTC; CDR3aa: CASSQGALTPRGNYGYTF
abundance: .; len: 12; j_gene: TRBJ1-5; v_gene: TRBV5-6; d_gene: .; CDR3nt: TGTGCCAGCAGCCGGAGCAATCAGCCCCAGCATTTT; CDR3aa: CASSRSNQPQHF
abundance: .; len: 14; j_gene: TRBJ1-2; v_gene: TRBV30; d_gene: .; CDR3nt: TGTGCCTGGAGTCTGGAACTCAAATCGGGGGGCTACACCTTC; CDR3aa: CAWSLELKSGGYTF
abundance: few; len: 13; j_gene: TRBJ2-7; v_gene: TRBV28; d_gene: TRBD1; CDR3nt: TGTGCCAGCAGTCCGGGACAGGGCTACGAGCAGTACTTC; CDR3aa: CASSPGQGYEQYF
abundance: .; len: 17; j_gene: TRBJ2-5; v_gene: TRBV27; d_gene: .; CDR3nt: TGTGCCAGCAGGAAACAGGGCGGGCTGGCGGTGATTGAGACCCAGTACTTC; CDR3aa: CASRKQGGLAVIETQYF
abundance: .; len: 15; j_gene: TRBJ2-3; v_gene: TRBV5-1; d_gene: TRBD1; CDR3nt: TGCGCCAGCAGCGGACGACAGGGTTCGACAGATACGCAGTATTTT; CDR3aa: CASSGRQGSTDTQYF
abundance: .; len: 17; j_gene: TRBJ2-6; v_gene: TRBV7-9; d_gene: .; CDR3nt: TGTGCCAGCAGCCGCAGGGTTACTCCCTCTGGGGCCAACGTCCTGACTTTC; CDR3aa: CASSRRVTPSGANVLTF
abundance: .; len: 16; j_gene: TRBJ1-3; v_gene: TRBV7-2; d_gene: .; CDR3nt: TGTGCCAGCAGCCCGGGGGGCAGAAACTCTGGAAACACCATATATTTT; CDR3aa: CASSPGGRNSGNTIYF
abundance: once; len: 16; j_gene: TRBJ1-2; v_gene: TRBV19; d_gene: .; CDR3nt: TGTGCCAGTAGTATATCAGTAGGGGCCGGGACATCGGGCTACACCTTC; CDR3aa: CASSISVGAGTSGYTF
abundance: .; len: 14; j_gene: TRBJ1-1; v_gene: TRBV6-5; d_gene: .; CDR3nt: TGTGCCAGCAGTTACGGGTTGGGGCAAACTGAAGCTTTCTTT; CDR3aa: CASSYGLGQTEAFF
abundance: .; len: 16; j_gene: TRBJ2-5; v_gene: TRBV2; d_gene: TRBD2; CDR3nt: TGTGCCAGCAGTGAAGTCATAAGCGGGGGGTCTGAGACCCAGTACTTC; CDR3aa: CASSEVISGGSETQYF
abundance: .; len: 13; j_gene: TRBJ1-1; v_gene: TRBV9; d_gene: .; CDR3nt: TGTGCCAGCAGCGTAGATGCAGGTATTGAAGCTTTCTTT; CDR3aa: CASSVDAGIEAFF
abundance: .; len: 15; j_gene: TRBJ2-3; v_gene: TRBV6-1; d_gene: TRBD2; CDR3nt: TGTGCCAGCAGTGAACCGGGGCTAGCGGGGGATACGCAGTATTTT; CDR3aa: CASSEPGLAGDTQYF
abundance: .; len: 16; j_gene: TRBJ1-1; v_gene: TRBV3-1/TRBV3-2; d_gene: .; CDR3nt: TGTGCCAGCAGCCAAGTGGGGGCGGACATGAACACTGAAGCTTTCTTT; CDR3aa: CASSQVGADMNTEAFF
abundance: .; len: 12; j_gene: TRBJ2-7; v_gene: TRBV6-2/TRBV6-3; d_gene: .; CDR3nt: TGTGCCAGCAGTTATCTAGCCGCCGAGCAGTACTTC; CDR3aa: CASSYLAAEQYF
abundance: .; len: 17; j_gene: TRBJ2-3; v_gene: TRBV18; d_gene: TRBD2; CDR3nt: TGTGCCAGCTCATCAGTGCTAGCGGGGGGGCCCCGAGATACGCAGTATTTT; CDR3aa: CASSSVLAGGPRDTQYF
abundance: .; len: 14; j_gene: TRBJ2-5; v_gene: TRBV5-1; d_gene: .; CDR3nt: TGCGCCAGCACCAAAGCGGGCTCAGGAGGGGCCCAGTACTTC; CDR3aa: CASTKAGSGGAQYF
abundance: once; len: 17; j_gene: TRBJ2-2; v_gene: TRBV4-2; d_gene: .; CDR3nt: TGTGCCAGCAGCCAAGTTTTAGCCCGACCGAACACCGGGGAGCTGTTTTTT; CDR3aa: CASSQVLARPNTGELFF
abundance: .; len: 16; j_gene: TRBJ2-3; v_gene: TRBV15; d_gene: .; CDR3nt: TGTGCCACCAGCAGAGTCGCTTACATTGGCACAGATACGCAGTATTTT; CDR3aa: CATSRVAYIGTDTQYF
abundance: .; len: 16; j_gene: TRBJ1-1; v_gene: TRBV6-7; d_gene: .; CDR3nt: TGTGCCAGCAGTTATTTGACAAAATTCATGAACACTGAAGCTTTCTTT; CDR3aa: CASSYLTKFMNTEAFF
abundance: once; len: 17; j_gene: TRBJ2-7; v_gene: TRBV7-9; d_gene: .; CDR3nt: TGTGCCAGCAGCTTAGCCCTTGCCCAGGAAAGCTCCTACGAGCAGTACTTC; CDR3aa: CASSLALAQESSYEQYF
abundance: .; len: 11; j_gene: TRBJ1-1; v_gene: TRBV28; d_gene: .; CDR3nt: TGTGCCAGCAGGGGAGACACTGAAGCTTTCTTT; CDR3aa: CASRGDTEAFF
abundance: .; len: 14; j_gene: TRBJ2-7; v_gene: TRBV6-2/TRBV6-3; d_gene: .; CDR3nt: TGTGCCAGCAGTAGGGAGCGGGCAAGCTACGAGCAGTACTTC; CDR3aa: CASSRERASYEQYF
abundance: once; len: 13; j_gene: TRBJ1-4; v_gene: TRBV27; d_gene: .; CDR3nt: TGTGCCAGCAGTTTATCCCCTCGGGAAAAACTGTTTTTT; CDR3aa: CASSLSPREKLFF
abundance: .; len: 14; j_gene: TRBJ1-2; v_gene: TRBV24-1; d_gene: .; CDR3nt: TGTGCCACCAGTGTTGGGGTTGAGGAGGATGGCTACACCTTC; CDR3aa: CATSVGVEEDGYTF
abundance: .; len: 14; j_gene: TRBJ2-7; v_gene: TRBV5-1; d_gene: .; CDR3nt: TGCACCAGCAGCCCAGGACAAAATGGGCTCGAGCAGTACTTC; CDR3aa: CTSSPGQNGLEQYF
abundance: .; len: 14; j_gene: TRBJ2-1; v_gene: TRBV27; d_gene: .; CDR3nt: TGTGCCAGCAGTCCCCGGTTGCCTTACAATGAGCAGTTCTTC; CDR3aa: CASSPRLPYNEQFF
abundance: .; len: 16; j_gene: TRBJ1-6; v_gene: TRBV7-2; d_gene: .; CDR3nt: TGTGCCAGCAGCAAAGGTTCGACGGGGGATAATTCACCCCTCCACTTT; CDR3aa: CASSKGSTGDNSPLHF
abundance: .; len: 14; j_gene: TRBJ2-3; v_gene: TRBV19; d_gene: TRBD2; CDR3nt: TGTGCCAGTAGTATGTGGGACGGGGGGGATACGCAGTATTTT; CDR3aa: CASSMWDGGDTQYF
abundance: .; len: 15; j_gene: TRBJ2-7; v_gene: TRBV6-5; d_gene: TRBD2; CDR3nt: TGTGCCAGCAGTTACTCTTGGGAGGGTGCCTACGAGCAGTACTTC; CDR3aa: CASSYSWEGAYEQYF
abundance: .; len: 14; j_gene: TRBJ2-7; v_gene: TRBV5-4; d_gene: .; CDR3nt: TGTGCCAGCAGCTTGGCCTATGGGGGGGCCGAGCAGTACTTC; CDR3aa: CASSLAYGGAEQYF
abundance: .; len: 14; j_gene: TRBJ1-1; v_gene: TRBV5-1; d_gene: TRBD1; CDR3nt: TGCGCCAGCAGCCGACAGGGGGCGGACACTGAAGCTTTCTTT; CDR3aa: CASSRQGADTEAFF
abundance: .; len: 13; j_gene: TRBJ2-7; v_gene: TRBV11-2; d_gene: .; CDR3nt: TGTGCCAGCAGCTTATTCAGGACTTACGAGCAGTACTTC; CDR3aa: CASSLFRTYEQYF
abundance: .; len: 15; j_gene: TRBJ1-5; v_gene: TRBV27; d_gene: TRBD1; CDR3nt: TGTGCCAGCAGGTTATCCGGGACAGTAAATCAGCCCCAGCATTTT; CDR3aa: CASRLSGTVNQPQHF
abundance: .; len: 16; j_gene: TRBJ2-5; v_gene: TRBV7-9; d_gene: TRBD1; CDR3nt: TGTGCCAGCAGCTTAGGGGACAGGGATACACAAGAGACCCAGTACTTC; CDR3aa: CASSLGDRDTQETQYF
abundance: .; len: 12; j_gene: TRBJ1-1; v_gene: TRBV28; d_gene: TRBD1; CDR3nt: TGTGCCAGCAGTACAGGGGATACTGAAGCTTTCTTT; CDR3aa: CASSTGDTEAFF
abundance: many; len: 14; j_gene: TRBJ2-3; v_gene: TRBV11-2; d_gene: TRBD1; CDR3nt: TGTGCCAGCAGTACCGGGACAGTCACAGATACGCAGTATTTT; CDR3aa: CASSTGTVTDTQYF
abundance: .; len: 13; j_gene: TRBJ1-1; v_gene: TRBV6-5; d_gene: .; CDR3nt: TGTGCCAGCAGTCGGGGGAAGAACACTGAAGCTTTCTTT; CDR3aa: CASSRGKNTEAFF
abundance: .; len: 17; j_gene: TRBJ2-3; v_gene: TRBV7-9; d_gene: TRBD1; CDR3nt: TGTGCCAGCAGCTTAGGATTAAGGGGGCGGACACAAGATACGCAGTATTTT; CDR3aa: CASSLGLRGRTQDTQYF
abundance: .; len: 18; j_gene: TRBJ1-5; v_gene: TRBV4-2; d_gene: .; CDR3nt: TGTGCCAGCAGCCAAGATCAGAGAGTTGGGGGGGGCAATCAGCCCCAGCATTTT; CDR3aa: CASSQDQRVGGGNQPQHF
abundance: .; len: 14; j_gene: TRBJ2-7; v_gene: TRBV5-1; d_gene: .; CDR3nt: TGCGCCAGCAGCCCGCAGGGGTTAGCCTCCGAGCAGTACTTC; CDR3aa: CASSPQGLASEQYF
abundance: .; len: 18; j_gene: TRBJ2-2; v_gene: TRBV3-1/TRBV3-2; d_gene: TRBD1; CDR3nt: TGTGCCAGCAGCCAAGTATTTAATACAGGGGATTTGGACGGGGAGCTGTTTTTT; CDR3aa: CASSQVFNTGDLDGELFF
abundance: .; len: 19; j_gene: TRBJ2-7; v_gene: TRBV5-8; d_gene: TRBD2; CDR3nt: TGTGCCAGCAGCCCCCGGGGGGGGTTGTTCCACTTAGGCGACTACGAGCAGTACTTC; CDR3aa: CASSPRGGLFHLGDYEQYF
abundance: .; len: 18; j_gene: TRBJ1-4; v_gene: TRBV28; d_gene: TRBD1; CDR3nt: TGTGCCAGCAGTTTAGGCGGACAGGGCTTGGGAGCTAATGAAAAACTGTTTTTT; CDR3aa: CASSLGGQGLGANEKLFF
abundance: .; len: 13; j_gene: TRBJ1-2; v_gene: TRBV2; d_gene: .; CDR3nt: TGTGCCAGCACCCCCGGCGGCGGCTATGGCTACACCTTC; CDR3aa: CASTPGGGYGYTF
abundance: .; len: 15; j_gene: TRBJ2-3; v_gene: TRBV9; d_gene: TRBD2; CDR3nt: TGTGCCAGCAGCGTAGGCGGGAGAGGGCCAGATACGCAGTATTTT; CDR3aa: CASSVGGRGPDTQYF
abundance: few; len: 16; j_gene: TRBJ2-7; v_gene: TRBV11-2; d_gene: TRBD2; CDR3nt: TGTGCCAGCAGCTTCGGCCTCACTAGCGTAAGCTACGAGCAGTACTTC; CDR3aa: CASSFGLTSVSYEQYF
abundance: .; len: 15; j_gene: TRBJ2-2; v_gene: TRBV7-2; d_gene: .; CDR3nt: TGTGCCAGCAGCTTAGCCGCGCCGAACACCGGGGAGCTGTTTTTT; CDR3aa: CASSLAAPNTGELFF
abundance: .; len: 13; j_gene: TRBJ2-1; v_gene: TRBV5-6; d_gene: TRBD2; CDR3nt: TGTGCCAGCAGCGCCGGACTAGAGAATGAGCAGTTCTTC; CDR3aa: CASSAGLENEQFF
abundance: once; len: 15; j_gene: TRBJ2-2; v_gene: TRBV4-1; d_gene: .; CDR3nt: TGCGCCAGCAACACAATACAGGGGAACACCGGGGAGCTGTTTTTT; CDR3aa: CASNTIQGNTGELFF